The 30 T cell receptor beta chains presented below share a single source sample, sequenced in a study of blood T cells in healthy people across ages. Using a J-beta primer mix together with a sample-barcoded 5' primer, a second PCR was run for about 7 to 12 cycles. From the 5' RACE reads, TCRdb called clonotypes with MiXCR, one entry per CDR3 protein. The sample holds 650,000 to 1,000,000 distinct CDR3 sequences, around 36% seen once. Sample: blood. The receptors were sampled from a man younger than 35 in good health.

Turning to this clonotype: A read error may explain this, as a much larger clone is one base away. The CDR3: CASSLGRFVGDMQYF. For the CDR3, the DNA is TGTGCCAGCAGTTTAGGCAGGTTTGTGGGAGATATGCAGTATTTT. The chain links TRBV12-3 or TRBV12-4 to TRBJ2-3; D possibly corresponds to TRBD2 (5 bases). The CDR3 has 15 amino acids.

The sample holds a few counts of this clonotype. This sequence joins TRBV9 and TRBJ1-2; 9 bases line up with TRBD1. Germline lookup yields CDR1 SGDLS and CDR2 YYNGEE. The J segment lost 4 bases and the V segment lost 3 bases, leaving 7 bases of the junction unmatched. The CDR3 extends over 15 amino acids. For the CDR3, the DNA is TGTGCCAGCAGCGGAACAGGGGGCCTGACCTATGGCTACACCTTC. This codes for CASSGTGGLTYGYTF.

J is TRBJ1-1 and V is TRBV20-1; TRBD1 aligns across 7 bases. The ends lost 2 bases at V and 3 bases at J; junction bases unmatched: 12. From germline, CDR1 is DFQATT and CDR2 SNEGSKA (reference sequence). The CDR3 has 16 amino acids. The DNA of the CDR3 is TGCAGTGCTAGAAGTGGGGGACAGAGCTTAGACACTGAAGCTTTCTTT. It specifies CSARSGGQSLDTEAFF.

V is TRBV2 and J is TRBJ1-1, with TRBD1 as a possible D gene (5 bases). Germline assignment: CDR1 SNHLY and CDR2 FYNNEI. This CDR3 is built from 15 residues. V was pared by 7 bases and J by 7 bases, with 22 bases between. The CDR3 loop reads CASTQADRPLNEAFF. The DNA of the CDR3 is TGTGCCAGCACTCAAGCCGACAGACCCCTCAATGAAGCTTTCTTT.

The rearrangement links TRBV10-3 to TRBJ1-2; D perhaps matches TRBD1 (5 bases). Germline V gene data show CDR1 as ENHRY and CDR2 as SYGVKD. Trimming removed 3 bases from V and 8 bases from J, with 16 bases in between. CDR3 length: 14 amino acids. CDR3 bases: TGTGCCATCAGTGACCCAGGGAGGGACCGAGGCTACACCTTC. Its translation: CAISDPGRDRGYTF.

The rearrangement links TRBV4-1 to TRBJ2-4, with TRBD1 matching over 8 bases. Trimming at V came to 3 bases and at J to 0 bases, leaving 4 bases not matched to a gene. Germline V gene sequence: CDR1 MGHRA, CDR2 YSYEKL. The CDR3 has 16 residues. This CDR3 is CASSQTGVGAKNIQYF. DNA of the CDR3: TGCGCCAGCAGCCAGACAGGGGTGGGAGCCAAAAACATTCAGTACTTC.

The rearrangement links TRBV6-5 to TRBJ1-1; 9 nucleotides align to TRBD1. The CDR3 has 16 amino acids. CDR1 MNHEY and CDR2 SVGAGI come from the germline V gene. J was trimmed by 6 bases and V by 6 bases; bases with no gene match: 14. The CDR3 DNA reads TGTGCCAGCAGCACCGGACAGGGGAGGTCGAGGGCTGAAGCTTTCTTT. It encodes CASSTGQGRSRAEAFF.

This clonotype was seen once. This chain joins TRBV6-5 and TRBJ2-3; 8 nucleotides agree with TRBD1. Germline loops: CDR1 MNHEY, CDR2 SVGAGI. The CDR3 length is 14 residues. J gave up 3 bases and V 10 bases, and 9 bases lay outside the gene matches. The chain's CDR3 is CATADRDGTDTQYF. CDR3 coding DNA: TGTGCCACCGCGGACAGGGATGGGACAGATACGCAGTATTTT.

This clonotype was picked up a small number of times. V and J are TRBV27 and TRBJ1-6, with unresolved D. Germline assignment: CDR1 MNHEY and CDR2 SMNVEV (reference sequence). V lost 5 bases, J lost 9 bases, and 14 bases lay in between. This CDR3 has 14 amino acids. CDR3 amino acids: CASSVGFIGSPLHF. The CDR3 nucleotides are TGTGCCAGCAGTGTCGGGTTCATCGGTTCACCCCTCCACTTT.

This clonotype has ten or more counts. The chain is built from TRBV7-9 and TRBJ2-1, with D perhaps TRBD1 (6 bases). This CDR3 contains 15 residues. The V gene lost 5 bases and the J gene lost 0 bases, with 11 bases spanning the gap. Germline assignment: CDR1 SEHNR and CDR2 FQNEAQ (reference sequence). In nucleotides, the CDR3 is TGTGCCAGCAGCAACGGACAGAGCTCCTACAATGAGCAGTTCTTC. It translates to CASSNGQSSYNEQFF.

There are a few counts of this clonotype. This chain links TRBV6-6 with TRBJ1-4, with D uncertain. This CDR3 spans 15 amino acids. V lost 0 bases and J lost 5, with 10 bases in between. The germline V gene has CDR1 MNHNY and CDR2 SVGAGI (reference sequence). This CDR3 reads CASSYSGSQNEKLFF. CDR3 nucleotide sequence: TGTGCCAGCAGTTACTCCGGTTCCCAAAATGAAAAACTGTTTTTT.

V is TRBV5-1 and J is TRBJ2-1; 10 bases match TRBD1. The assigned J gene may be wrong: the sequence end matches TRBJ2-7 better. The CDR3 consists of 17 residues. CDR1 is SGHRS and CDR2 is YFSETQ in the germline V gene. The CDR3 sequence: CASSVSGTGVSYNEQYF. The CDR3 region has the DNA TGCGCCAGCAGTGTAAGCGGGACAGGGGTTTCCTACAATGAGCAGTACTTC.

The chain employs TRBV20-1 and TRBJ2-3; D unclear. The CDR3 is 11 residues long. V was clipped by 6 bases and J by 5 bases, with 9 bases between them. Per germline, CDR1 DFQATT and CDR2 SNEGSKA (reference sequence). CDR3 sequence: CSALLRDTQYF. The DNA of the CDR3 is TGCAGTGCCCTTTTACGAGATACGCAGTATTTT.

The chain combines TRBV7-2 with TRBJ2-1, with unresolved D. The CDR3 contains 16 residues. The V gene's germline CDR1 is SGHTA and CDR2 FQGNSA. Trimming removed 2 bases from V and 6 bases from J, with 17 bases in between. This chain's CDR3 is CASSLMSSLVGNEQFF. CDR3 DNA: TGTGCCAGCAGCTTAATGTCTAGTTTGGTTGGCAATGAGCAGTTCTTC. The whole variable domain, remainder taken from reference TRBV7-2 and TRBJ2-1, is GAGVSQSPSNKVTEKGKDVELRCDPISGHTALYWYRQSLGQGLEFLIYFQGNSAPDKSGLPSDRFSAERTGGSVSTLTIQRTQQEDSAVYLCASSLMSSLVGNEQFFGPGTRLTVL.

This clonotype was observed a few times. The gene calls are TRBV14 and TRBJ2-5; possible D gene TRBD1, 5 bases. The last part of the DNA fits TRBJ2-7 better; the J call may be wrong. CDR1 SGHDN and CDR2 FVKESK come from the germline V gene. This CDR3 has 13 residues. CDR3 sequence (DNA): TGTGCCAGCAGCCAATCCTCGGACACCGAGCAGTACTTC. Its translation is CASSQSSDTEQYF.

This clonotype was detected a few times. V gene TRBV12-3 or TRBV12-4 combines with J gene TRBJ2-5; tentative D call: TRBD1 (6 bases). This CDR3 is built from 16 residues. Trimming cost V 1 base and J 5 bases, with 17 bases left between them. The CDR3 nucleotides are TGTGCCAGCAGTTTAGGAGGCGCTCAGGGGTCGGAGACCCAGTACTTC. It specifies CASSLGGAQGSETQYF.

This chain uses TRBV6-1 with TRBJ2-3, with 8 bases aligning to TRBD1. This CDR3 spans 14 amino acids. The ends lost 2 bases at V and 6 bases at J; junction bases unmatched: 4. Per germline, CDR1 MNHNS and CDR2 SASEGT. As DNA, the CDR3 is TGTGCCAGCAGTGAACAGGGGGCTTCGGATACGCAGTATTTT. Translated, it gives CASSEQGASDTQYF.

The genes are TRBV20-1 and TRBJ1-2, with 9 positions matching TRBD1. The V segment lost 4 bases and the J segment 3 bases; nucleotides outside the gene matches: 9. Germline V gene sequence: CDR1 DFQATT, CDR2 SNEGSKA (reference sequence). This CDR3 region has 15 residues. The CDR3 sequence: CSATPGRDRDYGYTF. Written as DNA, the CDR3 is TGCAGTGCTACCCCGGGGCGGGACAGGGACTATGGCTACACCTTC.

The chain links TRBV18 to TRBJ1-5; the D is unclear. The CDR3 loop spans 13 amino acids. Germline CDR1 KGHSH, CDR2 LQKENI. V was shortened by 6 bases and J by 1 base, with 7 bases between the two germline ends. The CDR3 protein is CASSTGSNQPQHF. DNA of the CDR3: TGTGCCAGCTCCACGGGGAGCAATCAGCCCCAGCATTTT.

The table lists this clonotype with many counts. This chain connects TRBV9 to TRBJ2-5, with D perhaps TRBD2 (6 bases). V lost 3 bases and J 5 bases, leaving 17 bases between the germline ends. In germline, CDR1 is SGDLS, CDR2 YYNGEE. This CDR3 is 15 amino acids long. This chain's CDR3 is CASSAAILEGETQYF. CDR3 DNA: TGTGCCAGCAGCGCGGCCATACTGGAGGGGGAGACCCAGTACTTC.

DNA of the CDR3: TGCGCCAGCAGCGTGTCCGGGACAGAAAATTCACCCCTCCACTTT. It specifies CASSVSGTENSPLHF. This chain joins TRBV5-1 and TRBJ1-6, with TRBD1 matching 7 bases. Germline V gives CDR1 SGHRS, CDR2 YFSETQ. This CDR3 contains 15 residues. Losses at the gene ends were 4 bases for V and 7 bases for J; bases not matched to a gene: 8. Looking up the rest from reference TRBV5-1 and TRBJ1-6 gives the full variable domain: KAGVTQTPRYLIKTRGQQVTLSCSPISGHRSVSWYQQTPGQGLQFLFEYFSETQRNKGNFPGRFSGRQFSNSRSEMNVSTLELGDSALYLCASSVSGTENSPLHFGNGTRLTVT.

CDR3 residues: CASSLNPPQLQGVYNEQYF. The CDR3 region has the DNA TGTGCCAGCAGCTTAAATCCCCCCCAATTACAGGGAGTCTACAATGAGCAGTACTTC. The chain carries TRBV7-3 and TRBJ2-7, with TRBD1 as a possible D gene (6 bases). Per the germline V gene, CDR1 is SGHTA and CDR2 is FQGTGA. Trimming removed 1 base from V and 7 bases from J, with 29 bases in between. CDR3 length: 19 residues.

V usage is TRBV25-1 and J usage is TRBJ2-5; D is perhaps TRBD1 (5 bases). The CDR3 extends over 14 amino acids. The ends were cut back, 3 bases at V and 0 bases at J, with 8 bases in the middle. Germline loops: CDR1 MGHDK, CDR2 SYGVNS. DNA of the CDR3: TGTGCCAGCAGTGACAGGGCGTACCAAGAGACCCAGTACTTC. Protein: CASSDRAYQETQYF.

This clonotype was seen a handful of times. This chain's CDR3 is CASSPAGGGYGYTF. CDR3 DNA: TGTGCCAGCAGCCCGGCCGGTGGGGGATATGGCTACACCTTC. V and J are TRBV9 and TRBJ1-2; maybe TRBD1 (5 bases). The CDR3 totals 14 residues. V lost 4 bases to trimming and J lost 5 bases, with 15 bases between them. Per germline, CDR1 SGDLS and CDR2 YYNGEE.

This clonotype was seen more than once but under ten times. The CDR3 loop is CASSLYGSGGQSSSSYNEQFF. CDR3 DNA sequence: TGCGCCAGCAGCCTGTACGGCAGCGGGGGTCAATCATCTAGCTCCTACAATGAGCAGTTCTTC. The chain carries TRBV5-1 and TRBJ2-1; 8 bases are a match to TRBD2. The V and J ends lost 4 bases and 0 bases, in that order; junction bases with no gene match: 21. Germline CDR1 reads SGHRS; CDR2 reads YFSETQ. This CDR3 is built from 21 residues.

This clonotype has a handful of counts. The V call is TRBV4-1, the J call TRBJ1-4; D is possibly TRBD1 (6 bases). Germline CDR1 and CDR2: MGHRA and YSYEKL. CDR3 size: 15 residues. V was cut by 1 base and J by 8 bases, with 14 bases left in between. The CDR3: CASSQVGQGREKLFF. CDR3 in DNA: TGCGCCAGCAGCCAAGTTGGGCAGGGGCGGGAAAAACTGTTTTTT.

In its sample, this clonotype was seen a few times. A read error may explain this, as a much larger clone is one base away. The genes are TRBV5-1 and TRBJ2-7; maybe TRBD1 (5 bases). Trimming took off 3 bases at V and 2 bases at J, with 15 bases between the two ends. CDR1 and CDR2 (germline): SGHRS, YFSETQ. The CDR3 loop spans 15 amino acids. The CDR3 DNA reads TGCGCCAGCAGCTCTCAGGGAACCCCGCCCTACGAGCAGTACTTC. Translation: CASSSQGTPPYEQYF.

The chain carries TRBV5-1 and TRBJ2-2; D uncertain. The CDR3 covers 15 residues. V was trimmed by 5 bases and J by 0 bases, leaving 11 bases between them. Germline values: CDR1 SGHRS, CDR2 YFSETQ. The CDR3 loop is CASRDGRANTGELFF. Written as DNA, the CDR3 is TGCGCCAGCAGGGATGGACGGGCGAACACCGGGGAGCTGTTTTTT.

The chain uses TRBV6-6 and TRBJ2-4; D is possibly TRBD2 (5 bases). The closer fit of TRBJ2-5 to the DNA end suggests the J call may be wrong. Germline V gene data show CDR1 as MNHNY and CDR2 as SVGAGI (reference sequence). The CDR3 sequence is 14 residues long. The CDR3 reads CASSYLPSTETQYF. In DNA, the CDR3 is TGTGCCAGCAGTTATCTTCCTAGCACCGAGACCCAGTACTTC.

A remark on this clonotype: Since a much larger clone is just one base distant, this may be a read error. V and J are TRBV7-9 and TRBJ2-3; weak D call: TRBD2 (5 bases). Germline lookup yields CDR1 SEHNR and CDR2 FQNEAQ (reference sequence). Deletions cut 5 bases from V and 4 bases from J, with 13 bases between. The CDR3 has 14 residues. In DNA form, the CDR3 reads TGTGCCAGCAGCGTGGCGGGCGGGTCAGATACGCAGTATTTT. Its translation is CASSVAGGSDTQYF.